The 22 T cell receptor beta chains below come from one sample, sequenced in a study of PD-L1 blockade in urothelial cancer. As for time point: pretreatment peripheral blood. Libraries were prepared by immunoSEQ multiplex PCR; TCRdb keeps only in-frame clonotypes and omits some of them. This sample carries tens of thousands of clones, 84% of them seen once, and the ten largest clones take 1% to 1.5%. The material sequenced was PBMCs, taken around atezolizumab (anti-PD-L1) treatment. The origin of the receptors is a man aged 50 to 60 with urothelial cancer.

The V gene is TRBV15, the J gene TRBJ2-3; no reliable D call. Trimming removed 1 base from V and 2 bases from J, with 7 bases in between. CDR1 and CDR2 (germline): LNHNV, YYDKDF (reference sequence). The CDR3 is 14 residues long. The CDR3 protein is CATSRGAPTDTQYF. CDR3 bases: TGTGCCACCAGCAGAGGGGCCCCCACAGATACGCAGTATTTT.

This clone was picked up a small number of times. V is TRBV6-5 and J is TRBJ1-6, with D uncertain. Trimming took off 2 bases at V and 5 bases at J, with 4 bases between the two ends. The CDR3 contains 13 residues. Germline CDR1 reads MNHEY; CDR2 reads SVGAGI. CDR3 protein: CASSYRDNSPLHF. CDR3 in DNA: TGTGCCAGCAGTTACAGAGATAATTCACCCCTCCACTTT.

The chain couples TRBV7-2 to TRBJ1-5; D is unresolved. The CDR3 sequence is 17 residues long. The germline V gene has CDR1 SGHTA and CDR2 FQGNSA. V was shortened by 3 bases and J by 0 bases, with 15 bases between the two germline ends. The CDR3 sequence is CASSFGRPIYSNQPQHF. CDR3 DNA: TGTGCCAGCAGCTTCGGCAGGCCGATTTATAGCAATCAGCCCCAGCATTTT.

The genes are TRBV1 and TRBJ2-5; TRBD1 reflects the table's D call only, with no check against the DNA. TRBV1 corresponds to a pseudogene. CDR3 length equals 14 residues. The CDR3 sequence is CTSSQDQFQETQYF. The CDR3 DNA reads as TGCACCAGCAGCCAAGATCAGTTCCAAGAGACCCAGTACTTC.

The CDR3 DNA follows: TGTGCCAGCAGCGTAGATGACAGGGGGCGCTACGAGCAGTACTTC. This gives the protein CASSVDDRGRYEQYF. The V call is TRBV9, the J call TRBJ2-7, with TRBD1 matching over 10 bases. Germline V gives CDR1 SGDLS, CDR2 YYNGEE. The CDR3 sequence is 15 residues long. V lost 0 bases, J lost 3 bases, and 3 bases stayed unmatched.

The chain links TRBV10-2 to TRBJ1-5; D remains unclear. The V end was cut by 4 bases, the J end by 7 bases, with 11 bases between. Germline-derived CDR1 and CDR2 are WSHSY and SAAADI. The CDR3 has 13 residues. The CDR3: CASSAGSGQPQHF. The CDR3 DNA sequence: TGCGCCAGCAGTGCCGGGTCTGGACAGCCCCAGCATTTT.

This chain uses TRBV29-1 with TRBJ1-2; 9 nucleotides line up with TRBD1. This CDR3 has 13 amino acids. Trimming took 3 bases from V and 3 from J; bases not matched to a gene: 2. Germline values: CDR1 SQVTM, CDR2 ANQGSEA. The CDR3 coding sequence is TGCAGCGTTGAGACAGGGGGAGACTATGGCTACACCTTC. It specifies CSVETGGDYGYTF.

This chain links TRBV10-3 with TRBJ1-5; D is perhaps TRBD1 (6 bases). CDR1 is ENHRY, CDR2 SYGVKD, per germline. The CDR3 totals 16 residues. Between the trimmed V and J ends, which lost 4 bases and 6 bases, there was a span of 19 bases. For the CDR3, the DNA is TGTGCCATCAGTGGGGGCGCCAGGGAAGGGGGTCAGCCCCAGCATTTT. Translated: CAISGGAREGGQPQHF.

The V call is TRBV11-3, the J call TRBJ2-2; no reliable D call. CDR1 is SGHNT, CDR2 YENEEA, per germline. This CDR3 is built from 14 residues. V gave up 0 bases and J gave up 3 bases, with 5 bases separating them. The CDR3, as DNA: TGTGCCAGCAGCTTAGATGGGCACACCGGGGAGCTGTTTTTT. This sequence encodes CASSLDGHTGELFF. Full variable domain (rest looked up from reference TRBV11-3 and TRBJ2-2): EAGVVQSPRYKIIEKKQPVAFWCNPISGHNTLYWYLQNLGQGPELLIRYENEEAVDDSQLPKDRFSAERLKGVDSTLKIQPAELGDSAVYLCASSLDGHTGELFFGEGSRLTVL.

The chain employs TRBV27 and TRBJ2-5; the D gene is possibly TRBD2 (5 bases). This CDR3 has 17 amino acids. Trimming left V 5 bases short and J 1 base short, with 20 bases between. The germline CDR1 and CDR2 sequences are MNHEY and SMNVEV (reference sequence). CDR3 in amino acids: CASSTPRTLGVQETQYF. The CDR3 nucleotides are TGTGCCAGCAGTACCCCGAGGACTCTCGGCGTCCAAGAGACCCAGTACTTC.

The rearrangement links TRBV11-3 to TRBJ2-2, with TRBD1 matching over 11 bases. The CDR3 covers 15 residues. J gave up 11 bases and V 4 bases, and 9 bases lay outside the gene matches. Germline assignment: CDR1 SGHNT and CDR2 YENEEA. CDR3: CASSSSGTGGVELFF. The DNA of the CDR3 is TGTGCCAGCAGCTCATCCGGGACAGGGGGAGTAGAGCTGTTTTTT.

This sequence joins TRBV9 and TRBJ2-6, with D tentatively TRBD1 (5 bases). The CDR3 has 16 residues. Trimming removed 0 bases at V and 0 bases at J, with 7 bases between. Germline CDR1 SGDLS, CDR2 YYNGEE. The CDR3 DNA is TGTGCCAGCAGCGTAGGCCAGGGCTCTGGGGCCAACGTCCTGACTTTC. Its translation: CASSVGQGSGANVLTF.

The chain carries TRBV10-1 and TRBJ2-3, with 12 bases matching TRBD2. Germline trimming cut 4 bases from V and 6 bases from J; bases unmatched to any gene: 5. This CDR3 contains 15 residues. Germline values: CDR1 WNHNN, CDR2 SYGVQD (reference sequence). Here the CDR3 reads CASSVLAGGVDTQYF. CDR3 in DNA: TGCGCCAGCAGTGTGCTAGCGGGAGGGGTGGATACGCAGTATTTT.

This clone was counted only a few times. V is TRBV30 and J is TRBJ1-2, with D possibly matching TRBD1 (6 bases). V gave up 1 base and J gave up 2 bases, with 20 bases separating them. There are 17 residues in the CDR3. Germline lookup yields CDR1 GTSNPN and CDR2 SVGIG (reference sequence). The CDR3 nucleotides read TGTGCCTGGAGTGACGGACAGCCTTGGGTTATAAACTATGGCTACACCTTC. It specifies CAWSDGQPWVINYGYTF.

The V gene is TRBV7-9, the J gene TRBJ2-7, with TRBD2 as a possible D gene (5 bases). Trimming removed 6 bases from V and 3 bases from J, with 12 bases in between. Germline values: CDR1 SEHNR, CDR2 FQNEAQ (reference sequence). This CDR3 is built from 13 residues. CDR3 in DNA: TGTGCCAGCAGTTCCTCGGGATACTACGAGCAGTACTTC. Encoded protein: CASSSSGYYEQYF.

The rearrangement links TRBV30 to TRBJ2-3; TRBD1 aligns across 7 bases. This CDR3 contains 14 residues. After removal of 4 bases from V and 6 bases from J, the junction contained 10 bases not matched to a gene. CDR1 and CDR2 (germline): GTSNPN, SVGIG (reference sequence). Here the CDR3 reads CAWKRGPVRDTQYF. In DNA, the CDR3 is TGTGCCTGGAAGAGGGGGCCTGTTCGGGATACGCAGTATTTT.

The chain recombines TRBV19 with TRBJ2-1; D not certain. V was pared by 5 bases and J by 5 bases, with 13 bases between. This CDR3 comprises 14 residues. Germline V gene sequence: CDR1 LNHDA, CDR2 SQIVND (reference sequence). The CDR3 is CASSRFGQHNEQFF. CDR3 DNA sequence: TGTGCCAGTAGTCGTTTCGGTCAACACAATGAGCAGTTCTTC. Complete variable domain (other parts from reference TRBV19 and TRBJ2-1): DGGITQSPKYLFRKEGQNVTLSCEQNLNHDAMYWYRQDPGQGLRLIYYSQIVNDFQKGDIAEGYSVSREKKESFPLTVTSAQKNPTAFYLCASSRFGQHNEQFFGPGTRLTVL.

DNA for the CDR3: TGTGCCAGCAGTTTAGTTTCCCCGACCGGGACTAGCGGGATGAAGACCCAGTACTTC. Translation gives CASSLVSPTGTSGMKTQYF. The chain carries TRBV28 and TRBJ2-5; 13 bases align to TRBD2. Germline V lookup: CDR1 MDHEN, CDR2 SYDVKM. CDR3 length: 19 amino acids. Trimming at V came to 2 bases and at J to 6 bases, leaving 15 bases not matched to a gene.

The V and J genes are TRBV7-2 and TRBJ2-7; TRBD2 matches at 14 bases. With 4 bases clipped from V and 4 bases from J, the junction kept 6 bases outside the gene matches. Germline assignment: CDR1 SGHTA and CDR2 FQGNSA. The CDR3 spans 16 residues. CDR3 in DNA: TGTGCCAGCAGCTCGGGACTAGCGGGAGTCGGGTACGAGCAGTACTTC. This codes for CASSSGLAGVGYEQYF.

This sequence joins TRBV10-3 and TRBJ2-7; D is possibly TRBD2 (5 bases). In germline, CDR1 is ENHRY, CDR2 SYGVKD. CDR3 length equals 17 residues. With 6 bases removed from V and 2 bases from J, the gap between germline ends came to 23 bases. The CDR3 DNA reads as TGTGCCATCAGCGGATCCAGGAATACGGGATGGGCCTACGAGCAGTACTTC. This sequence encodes CAISGSRNTGWAYEQYF.

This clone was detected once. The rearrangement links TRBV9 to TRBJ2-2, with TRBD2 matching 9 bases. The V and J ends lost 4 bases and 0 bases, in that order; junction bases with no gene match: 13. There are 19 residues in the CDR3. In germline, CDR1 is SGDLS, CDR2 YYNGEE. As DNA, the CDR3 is TGTGCCAGCAGCACCCGCCGCGGGACTAGCCCGCCGAACACCGGGGAGCTGTTTTTT. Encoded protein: CASSTRRGTSPPNTGELFF. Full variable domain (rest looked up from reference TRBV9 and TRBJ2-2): DSGVTQTPKHLITATGQRVTLRCSPRSGDLSVYWYQQSLDQGLQFLIQYYNGEERAKGNILERFSAQQFPDLHSELNLSSLELGDSALYFCASSTRRGTSPPNTGELFFGEGSRLTVL.

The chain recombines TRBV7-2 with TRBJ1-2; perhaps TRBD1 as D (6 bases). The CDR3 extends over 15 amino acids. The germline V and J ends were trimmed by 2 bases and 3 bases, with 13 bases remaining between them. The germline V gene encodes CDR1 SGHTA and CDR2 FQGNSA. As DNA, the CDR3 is TGTGCCAGCAGCTTAAGAGACAGGAGCGACTATGGCTACACCTTC. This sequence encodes CASSLRDRSDYGYTF.